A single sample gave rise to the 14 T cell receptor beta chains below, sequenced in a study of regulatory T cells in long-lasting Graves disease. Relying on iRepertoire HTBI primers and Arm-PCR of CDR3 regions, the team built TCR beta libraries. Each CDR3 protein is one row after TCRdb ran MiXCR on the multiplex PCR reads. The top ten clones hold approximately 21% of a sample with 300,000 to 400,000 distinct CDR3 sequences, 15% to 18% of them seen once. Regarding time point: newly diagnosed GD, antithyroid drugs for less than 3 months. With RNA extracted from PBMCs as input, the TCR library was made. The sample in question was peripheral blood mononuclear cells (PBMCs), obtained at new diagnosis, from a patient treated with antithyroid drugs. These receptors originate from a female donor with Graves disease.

This CDR3 reads CASSRPRTGDNNYGYTF. The CDR3 DNA sequence: TGTGCCAGCAGCCGACCGAGGACAGGGGATAATAACTATGGCTACACCTTC. The chain has TRBV5-5 and TRBJ1-2, with 9 bases fitting TRBD1. The trim removed 4 bases at V and 1 base at J, leaving 11 bases unmatched. Germline values: CDR1 SGHKS, CDR2 YYEKEE (reference sequence). The CDR3 has 17 amino acids.

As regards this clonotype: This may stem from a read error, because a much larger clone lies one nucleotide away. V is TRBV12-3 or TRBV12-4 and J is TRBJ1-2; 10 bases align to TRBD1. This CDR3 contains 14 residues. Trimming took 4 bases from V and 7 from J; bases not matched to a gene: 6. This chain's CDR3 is CASSSRDRGTGYTF. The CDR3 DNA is TGTGCCAGCAGTTCCCGGGACAGGGGAACTGGCTACACCTTC.

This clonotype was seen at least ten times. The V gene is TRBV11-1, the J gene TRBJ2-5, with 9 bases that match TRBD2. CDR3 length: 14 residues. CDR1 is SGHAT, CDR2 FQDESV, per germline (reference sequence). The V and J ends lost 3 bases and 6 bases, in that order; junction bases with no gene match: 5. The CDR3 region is CASSFSGGLKTQYF. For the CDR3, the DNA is TGTGCCAGCAGCTTTAGCGGGGGTTTAAAGACCCAGTACTTC.

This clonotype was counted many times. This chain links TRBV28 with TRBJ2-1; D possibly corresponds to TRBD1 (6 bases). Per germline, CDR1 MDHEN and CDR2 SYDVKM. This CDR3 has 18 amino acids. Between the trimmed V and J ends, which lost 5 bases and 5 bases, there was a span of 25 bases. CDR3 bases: TGTGCCAGCAGTCCCAGCCCGCACAAACAGGGTTTGCACAATGAGCAGTTCTTC. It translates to CASSPSPHKQGLHNEQFF.

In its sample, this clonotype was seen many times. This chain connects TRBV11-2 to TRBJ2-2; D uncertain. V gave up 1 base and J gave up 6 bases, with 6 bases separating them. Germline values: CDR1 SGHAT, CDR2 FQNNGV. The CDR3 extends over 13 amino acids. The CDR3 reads CASSLAVPGELFF. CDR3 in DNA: TGTGCCAGCAGCTTAGCGGTTCCCGGGGAGCTGTTTTTT.

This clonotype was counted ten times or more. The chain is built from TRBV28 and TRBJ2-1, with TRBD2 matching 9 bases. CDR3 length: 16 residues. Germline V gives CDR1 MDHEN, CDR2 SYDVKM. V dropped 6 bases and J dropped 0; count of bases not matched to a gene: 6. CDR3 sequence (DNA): TGTGCCAGCAGCGAACTTAGCGGGAGCTCCTACAATGAGCAGTTCTTC. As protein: CASSELSGSSYNEQFF.

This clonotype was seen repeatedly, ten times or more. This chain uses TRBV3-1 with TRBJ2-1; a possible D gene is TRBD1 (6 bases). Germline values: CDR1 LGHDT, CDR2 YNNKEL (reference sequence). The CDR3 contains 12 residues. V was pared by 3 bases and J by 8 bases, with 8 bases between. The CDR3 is CASSHRGDEQFF. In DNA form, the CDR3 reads TGTGCCAGCAGCCACAGGGGTGATGAGCAGTTCTTC.

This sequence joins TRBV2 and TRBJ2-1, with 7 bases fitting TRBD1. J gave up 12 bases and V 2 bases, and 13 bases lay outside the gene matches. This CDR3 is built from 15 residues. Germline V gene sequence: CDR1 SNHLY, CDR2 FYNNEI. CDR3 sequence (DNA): TGTGCCAGCAGTGAAACGACAGGGAAACGAATGATGCAGTTCTTC. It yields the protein CASSETTGKRMMQFF. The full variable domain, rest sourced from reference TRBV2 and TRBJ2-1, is EPEVTQTPSHQVTQMGQEVILRCVPISNHLYFYWYRQILGQKVEFLVSFYNNEISEKSEIFDDQFSVERPDGSNFTLKIRSTKLEDSAMYFCASSETTGKRMMQFFGPGTRLTVL.

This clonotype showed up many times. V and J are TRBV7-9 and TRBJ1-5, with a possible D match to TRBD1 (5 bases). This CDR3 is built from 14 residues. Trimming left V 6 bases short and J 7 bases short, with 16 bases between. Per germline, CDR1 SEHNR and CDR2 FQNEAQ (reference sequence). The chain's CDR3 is CASSHDGAAQPQHF. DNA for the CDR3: TGTGCCAGCAGTCACGACGGGGCGGCCCAGCCCCAGCATTTT.

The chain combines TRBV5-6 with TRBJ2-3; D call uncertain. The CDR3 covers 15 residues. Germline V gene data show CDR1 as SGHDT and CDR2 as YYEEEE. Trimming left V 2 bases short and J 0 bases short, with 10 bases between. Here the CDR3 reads CASSFLQTSTDTQYF. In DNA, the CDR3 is TGTGCCAGCAGCTTTTTGCAGACTAGCACAGATACGCAGTATTTT. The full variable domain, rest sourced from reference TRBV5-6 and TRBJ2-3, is DAGVTQSPTHLIKTRGQQVTLRCSPKSGHDTVSWYQQALGQGPQFIFQYYEEEERQRGNFPDRFSGHQFPNYSSELNVNALLLGDSALYLCASSFLQTSTDTQYFGPGTRLTVL.

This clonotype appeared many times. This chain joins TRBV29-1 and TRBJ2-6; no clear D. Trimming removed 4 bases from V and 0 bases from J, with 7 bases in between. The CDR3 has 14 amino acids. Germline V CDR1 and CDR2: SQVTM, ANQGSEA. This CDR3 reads CSVAQHSGANVLTF. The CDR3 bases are TGCAGCGTTGCACAGCACTCTGGGGCCAACGTCCTGACTTTC. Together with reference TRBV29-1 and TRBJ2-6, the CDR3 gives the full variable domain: SAVISQKPSRDICQRGTSLTIQCQVDSQVTMMFWYRQQPGQSLTLIATANQGSEATYESGFVIDKFPISRPNLTFSTLTVSNMSPEDSSIYLCSVAQHSGANVLTFGAGSRLTVL.

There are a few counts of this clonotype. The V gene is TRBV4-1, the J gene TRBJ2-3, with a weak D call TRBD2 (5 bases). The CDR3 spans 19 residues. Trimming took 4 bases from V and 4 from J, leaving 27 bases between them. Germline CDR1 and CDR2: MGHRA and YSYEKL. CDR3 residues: CASSPLEYVTSGGPDTQYF. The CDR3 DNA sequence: TGCGCCAGCAGCCCTCTAGAATACGTGACCTCAGGAGGCCCAGATACGCAGTATTTT.

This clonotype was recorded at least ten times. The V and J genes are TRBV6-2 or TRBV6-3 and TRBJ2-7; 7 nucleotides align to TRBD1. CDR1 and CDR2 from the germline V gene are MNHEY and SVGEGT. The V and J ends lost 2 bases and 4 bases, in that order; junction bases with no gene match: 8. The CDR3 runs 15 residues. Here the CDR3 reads CASSYAGQAVYEQYF. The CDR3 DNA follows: TGTGCCAGCAGTTACGCAGGACAGGCTGTTTACGAGCAGTACTTC.

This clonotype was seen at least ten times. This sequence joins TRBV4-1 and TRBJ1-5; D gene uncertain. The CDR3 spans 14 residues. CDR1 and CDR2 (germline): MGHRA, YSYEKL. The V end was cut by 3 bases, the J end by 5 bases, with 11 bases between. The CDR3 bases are TGCGCCAGCAGCCACGTTCGCGGAGATCAGCCCCAGCATTTT. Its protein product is CASSHVRGDQPQHF.